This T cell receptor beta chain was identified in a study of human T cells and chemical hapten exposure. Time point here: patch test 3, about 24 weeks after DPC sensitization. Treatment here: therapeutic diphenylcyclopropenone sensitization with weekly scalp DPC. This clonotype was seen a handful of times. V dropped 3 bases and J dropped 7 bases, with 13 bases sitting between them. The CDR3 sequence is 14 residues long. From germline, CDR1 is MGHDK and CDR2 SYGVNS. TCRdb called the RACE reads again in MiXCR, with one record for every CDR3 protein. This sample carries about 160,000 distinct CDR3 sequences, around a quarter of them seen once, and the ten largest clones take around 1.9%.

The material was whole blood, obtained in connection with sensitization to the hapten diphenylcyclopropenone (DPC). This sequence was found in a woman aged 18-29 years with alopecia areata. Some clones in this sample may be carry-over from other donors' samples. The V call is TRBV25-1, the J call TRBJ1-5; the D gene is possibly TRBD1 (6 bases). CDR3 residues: CASSDGRGNQPQHF. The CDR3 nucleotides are TGTGCCAGCAGTGACGGGAGGGGGAACCAGCCCCAGCATTTT.